This T cell receptor beta chain was profiled in a study of tumor and adjacent non-tumor tissue in lung cancer. Study-level results: Compared with tumor, normal lung showed significantly lower TCR diversity. Tumor TCR diversity, when higher, was linked to shorter survival.

Points on this clonotype: The antigen remains undetermined. Mismatch with germline at one junction end may stem from a read error.

Germline CDR1 is SQVTM and CDR2 is ANQGSEA. CDR3 length equals 15 residues. The library came from three nested PCR rounds adapted from ARM-PCR protocols. TCRdb processed the multiplex PCR reads anew with MiXCR; each CDR3 protein has one entry. The repertoire holds 90,000 to 110,000 distinct CDR3 sequences, with 60% to 80% as singletons. The template was RNA from unsorted bulk tissue. This TCR was sampled from a woman aged 55 to 70 with non-small cell lung cancer. The sample comprised lung tumor tissue. The chain couples TRBV29-1 to TRBJ2-3; 10 nucleotides line up with TRBD1. CDR3 region: CSAEGQGVDSDTQYF. Here the CDR3 DNA reads TGCAGCGCTGAAGGACAGGGGGTGGACTCAGATACGCAGTATTTT.